Here is one T cell receptor (beta chain) with its context. The data originate from a study of blood T cell repertoires in COVID-19. Germline V gives CDR1 MNHEY, CDR2 SMNVEV (reference sequence). The CDR3 length is 13 residues. V shed 2 bases and J shed 7 bases, with 8 bases lying between them. Repertoires were generated with immunoSEQ multiplex PCR, while TCRdb's copy carries only in-frame clones and drops some. The data show 130,000 to 150,000 clones, 84% seen once. This chain links TRBV27 with TRBJ1-4; D may be TRBD1 (5 bases). Specimen: peripheral blood. This sequence was found in a human donor in a cohort sampled during active COVID-19. The CDR3 nucleotides read TGTGCCAGCAGTTTACAGGGTCCTGAAAAACTGTTTTTT. Amino acid sequence: CASSLQGPEKLFF.